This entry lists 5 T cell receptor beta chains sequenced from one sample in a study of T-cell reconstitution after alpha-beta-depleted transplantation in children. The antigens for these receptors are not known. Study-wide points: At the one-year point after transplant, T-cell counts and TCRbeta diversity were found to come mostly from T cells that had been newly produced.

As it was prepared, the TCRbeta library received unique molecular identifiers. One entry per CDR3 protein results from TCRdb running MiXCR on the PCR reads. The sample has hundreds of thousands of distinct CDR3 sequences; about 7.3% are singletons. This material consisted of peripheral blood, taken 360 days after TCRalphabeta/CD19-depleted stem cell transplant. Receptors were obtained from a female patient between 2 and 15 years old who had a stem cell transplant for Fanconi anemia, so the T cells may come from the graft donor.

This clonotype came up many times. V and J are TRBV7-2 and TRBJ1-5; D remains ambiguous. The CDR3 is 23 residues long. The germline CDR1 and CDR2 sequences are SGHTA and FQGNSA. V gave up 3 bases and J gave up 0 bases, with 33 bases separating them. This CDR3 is CASSFPNVIHFGHSLYSNQPQHF. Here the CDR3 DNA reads TGTGCCAGCAGCTTCCCAAATGTGATACATTTCGGTCACAGTCTCTATAGCAATCAGCCCCAGCATTTT.

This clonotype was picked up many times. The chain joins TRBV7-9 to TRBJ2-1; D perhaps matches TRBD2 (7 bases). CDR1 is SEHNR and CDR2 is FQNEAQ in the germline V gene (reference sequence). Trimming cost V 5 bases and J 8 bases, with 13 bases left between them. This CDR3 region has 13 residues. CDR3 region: CASSGGGRYEQFF. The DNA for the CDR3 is TGTGCCAGCAGCGGGGGGGGCCGCTATGAGCAGTTCTTC.

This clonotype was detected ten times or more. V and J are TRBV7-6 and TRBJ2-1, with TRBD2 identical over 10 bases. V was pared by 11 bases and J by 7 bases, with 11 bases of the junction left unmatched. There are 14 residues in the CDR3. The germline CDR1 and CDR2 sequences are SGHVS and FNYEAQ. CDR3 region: CALGEAGGTNEQFF. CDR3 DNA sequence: TGTGCCCTTGGGGAAGCGGGGGGGACTAATGAGCAGTTCTTC.

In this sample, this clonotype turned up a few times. For the CDR3, the DNA is TGTGCCAGCAGCAAAAGGCACAGGGTGGACGGCTACACCTTC. Protein sequence: CASSKRHRVDGYTF. The J gene is TRBJ1-2, the V gene TRBV21-1; no check of the table's D call, TRBD1, against the DNA was made. TRBV21-1 corresponds to a pseudogene. This CDR3 has 14 amino acids.

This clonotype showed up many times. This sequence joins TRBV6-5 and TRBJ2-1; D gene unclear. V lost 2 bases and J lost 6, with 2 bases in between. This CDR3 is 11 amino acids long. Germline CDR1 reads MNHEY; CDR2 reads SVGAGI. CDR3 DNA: TGTGCCAGCAGTTACACCAATGAGCAGTTCTTC. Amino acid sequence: CASSYTNEQFF.